This TCR beta chain was obtained from a study of graft-versus-host responses after intestinal transplantation. Study-wide context: Once they had received anti-thymocyte globulin induction, all recipients took tacrolimus and steroids for about 3 years.

Remarks on this clone: Its cognate antigen is unknown.

Germline lookup yields CDR1 LNHDA and CDR2 SQIVND (reference sequence). V lost 0 bases, J lost 1 base, and 6 bases lay in between. There are 14 residues in the CDR3. The study's findings and limits: Within allografts, high graft-versus-host to host-versus-graft clonal ratios were seen among patients with graft-donor T cell macrochimerism.

TCRdb keeps only in-frame clones here, not all; method: immunoSEQ multiplex PCR. The table lists about 39,000 clones, approximately 93% of them singletons. Sequences were derived from PBMCs, sampled nearly 750 days after intestinal transplantation. The chain links TRBV19 to TRBJ1-2; D is undetermined. This sequence was found in a human patient who received an intestinal transplant, so some T cells may come from the graft donor. For the CDR3, the DNA is TGTGCCAGTAGTATAGACGGATTTAACTATGGCTACACCTTC. Protein product: CASSIDGFNYGYTF.